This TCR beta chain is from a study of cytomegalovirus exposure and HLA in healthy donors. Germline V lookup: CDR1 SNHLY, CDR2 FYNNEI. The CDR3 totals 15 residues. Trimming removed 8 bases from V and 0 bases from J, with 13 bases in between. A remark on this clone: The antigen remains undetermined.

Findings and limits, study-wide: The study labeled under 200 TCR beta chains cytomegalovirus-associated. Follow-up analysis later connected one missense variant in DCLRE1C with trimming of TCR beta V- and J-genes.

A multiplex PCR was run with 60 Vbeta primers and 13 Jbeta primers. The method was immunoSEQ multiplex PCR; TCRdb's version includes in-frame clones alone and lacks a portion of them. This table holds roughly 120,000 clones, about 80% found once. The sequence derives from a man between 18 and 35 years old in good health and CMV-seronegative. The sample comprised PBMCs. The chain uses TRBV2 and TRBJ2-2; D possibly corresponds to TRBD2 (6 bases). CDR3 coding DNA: TGTGCCAGCCGACGGACTAACGCGAACACCGGGGAGCTGTTTTTT. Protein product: CASRRTNANTGELFF.